Below are 5 T cell receptor beta chains sequenced from a single sample in a study of CD8+ T cells in alopecia areata. Extracted from the samples, RNA was reverse transcribed into cDNA to serve as the sequencing template. Profiling relied on immunoSEQ multiplex PCR, and the TCRdb table lists in-frame clones only, not all of them. The table includes some 110,000 clones, less than 70% detected once. The sequencing input was CD4+ T cells sorted from blood. The receptors were gathered from a human donor in good health.

V is TRBV2 and J is TRBJ2-7; maybe TRBD2 (7 bases). The V gene's germline CDR1 is SNHLY and CDR2 FYNNEI. This CDR3 has 14 residues. Trimming removed 6 bases from V and 5 bases from J, with 17 bases in between. The CDR3 DNA reads as TGTGCCAGCAGACTACAGGGAGGGCTACACGAGCAGTACTTC. This gives the protein CASRLQGGLHEQYF.

The J gene is TRBJ1-2, the V gene TRBV11-1; D uncertain. The CDR3 consists of 13 residues. Trimming stripped 3 bases from V and 8 bases from J, with 13 bases between. The germline CDR1 and CDR2 sequences are SGHAT and FQDESV (reference sequence). CDR3 protein: CASSLDGGSGYTF. The DNA of the CDR3 is TGTGCCAGCAGCTTGGATGGAGGGAGCGGCTACACCTTC.

V and J are TRBV7-3 and TRBJ1-2; D might be TRBD1 (6 bases). V lost 4 bases, J lost 7 bases, and 16 bases lay in between. From germline, CDR1 is SGHTA and CDR2 FQGTGA. This CDR3 spans 14 amino acids. The CDR3 loop is CASSSPMNRAGYTF. CDR3 nucleotide sequence: TGTGCCAGCAGCTCCCCTATGAACAGGGCTGGCTACACCTTC.

The CDR3 loop is CASSLNQNQPQHF. CDR3 DNA: TGTGCCAGCAGCTTAAATCAAAATCAGCCCCAGCATTTT. The genes are TRBV7-9 and TRBJ1-5; D call uncertain. V was pared by 2 bases and J by 4 bases, with 6 bases between. Germline V gives CDR1 SEHNR, CDR2 FQNEAQ (reference sequence). This CDR3 region has 13 residues.

This clone was seen just once. The V gene is TRBV19, the J gene TRBJ2-3; 11 positions agree with TRBD2. Germline V gene sequence: CDR1 LNHDA, CDR2 SQIVND (reference sequence). The CDR3 covers 14 residues. Losses at the gene ends were 9 bases for V and 2 bases for J; bases not matched to a gene: 4. The CDR3 coding sequence is TGTGCCAGCGCGGGACTAGCGGTCACAGATACGCAGTATTTT. This encodes CASAGLAVTDTQYF.